This T cell receptor beta chain was captured by sequencing in a study of shared clonotypes between healthy human individuals. The CDR3 contains 14 residues. V gave up 5 bases and J gave up 4 bases; unmatched junction bases: 5. The germline gives CDR1 ENHRY, CDR2 SYGVKD. Researchers ran the assay at a deep level. Over several immunoSEQ plates, each subset's genomic DNA was distributed in even portions. Authors' processing steps: ImmunoSEQ gave junction-only sequences without quality scores, so filtering differed. TCRdb's copy holds only in-frame clones and misses some; the assay was immunoSEQ multiplex PCR. That table furnishes V, J and clone size, whereas the DNA furnished D and trimming. The sample includes hundreds of thousands of clones, less than 98% seen only once; the top ten take roughly 0.05%.

V gene TRBV10-3 combines with J gene TRBJ2-1; 7 bases are a match to TRBD2. Specimen: naive CD4+ T cells sorted from blood. Subset of the sample: CD45RA+ positively selected. The clonotype comes from a woman aged 25 to 45 in good health. The CDR3 nucleotides are TGTGCCATCAGTCCTAGCGGAGAATACAATGAGCAGTTCTTC. It yields the protein CAISPSGEYNEQFF.